This T cell receptor (beta chain) was found in a study of blood T cell repertoires in COVID-19. Participant-given clinical history determined each cohort assignment. As originally analysed: Reference gene primers were amplified, and this amplification served to estimate nucleated cell counts. The assay was immunoSEQ multiplex PCR, and TCRdb's table has in-frame clones only and misses some. The DNA gave D and trimming, while V, J and clone size come from that table. The repertoire consists of under 500,000 clones, with approximately 90% occurring once and the leading ten covering about 2.1%. Sequencing used PBMCs or T cells enriched from blood (not recorded which). The sequence derives from a woman aged 18-30 years with acute COVID-19.

The DNA for the CDR3 is TGTGCCAGTCGGCTGCGGGGACCCTACGAGCAGTACTTC. It specifies CASRLRGPYEQYF. The rearrangement uses TRBV5-4 and TRBJ2-7; D might be TRBD2 (6 bases). CDR1 and CDR2 (germline): SGHNT, YYREEE (reference sequence). The CDR3 has 13 residues. Trimming stripped 8 bases from V and 2 bases from J, with 14 bases between.